One and the same sample provided the 30 T cell receptor beta chains below, sequenced in a study of Graves' ophthalmopathy and Graves' hyperthyroidism. Beta-chain TCR CDR3 regions were amplified from RNA transcripts. Second-round multiplex PCR followed a first-round RT-PCR using HTBI primers. A single record per CDR3 protein comes from TCRdb applying MiXCR to the multiplex PCR reads. The sample has about 740,000 distinct CDR3 sequences; 40% are singletons. Sequencing was performed on peripheral blood. The receptor source for this set is an adult man with Graves' ophthalmopathy.

Notes on this clonotype: The junction departs from germline at one end; a sequencing error may be responsible. The V and J genes are TRBV10-3 and TRBJ2-7, with 13 bases that match TRBD2. Germline V lookup: CDR1 ENHRY, CDR2 SYGVKD. The CDR3 has 15 amino acids. The DNA of the CDR3 is TGTGCCAGCAGTTACAAACGACTAGCGGGAGGCGAGCAGTACTTC. It specifies CASSYKRLAGGEQYF.

The J gene is TRBJ2-5, the V gene TRBV29-1; D may be TRBD1 (5 bases). V was clipped by 8 bases and J by 5 bases, with 12 bases between them. From germline, CDR1 is SQVTM and CDR2 ANQGSEA. The CDR3 runs 11 residues. DNA for the CDR3: TGCAGCAGTCTCAAGGGGGAGACCCAGTACTTC. As protein: CSSLKGETQYF. Supplemented by reference TRBV29-1 and TRBJ2-5, the full variable domain reads SAVISQKPSRDICQRGTSLTIQCQVDSQVTMMFWYRQQPGQSLTLIATANQGSEATYESGFVIDKFPISRPNLTFSTLTVSNMSPEDSSIYLCSSLKGETQYFGPGTRLLVL.

Remarks on this clonotype: With a much larger clone just one base away, this may be a read error. The conserved phenylalanine or tryptophan normally closing the CDR3 is absent here, so this likely arose from a read error. The chain uses TRBV7-9 and TRBJ2-7, with D hard to call. The V gene lost 6 bases and the J gene lost 1 base, with 13 bases spanning the gap. Germline CDR1 reads SEHNR; CDR2 reads FQNEAQ (reference sequence). The length of the CDR3 is 14 residues. The CDR3 loop is CASRKMDESYEQYL. CDR3 coding DNA: TGTGCCAGCAGGAAAATGGACGAGTCCTACGAGCAGTACCTC.

The V and J genes are TRBV6-6 and TRBJ2-7, with D hard to call. Looked up from germline, CDR1 is MNHNY and CDR2 is SVGAGI (reference sequence). This CDR3 comprises 13 residues. V was trimmed by 4 bases and J by 6 bases, leaving 13 bases between them. CDR3 region: CASSLISASEQYF. The CDR3 bases are TGTGCCAGCAGTTTAATCTCCGCTAGCGAGCAGTACTTC.

This sequence joins TRBV15 and TRBJ1-2; D may be TRBD1 (6 bases). V was pared by 11 bases and J by 4 bases, with 17 bases between. The CDR3 runs to 13 residues. Germline V gene sequence: CDR1 LNHNV, CDR2 YYDKDF (reference sequence). CDR3 sequence: CAWGAGTSYGYTF. CDR3 in DNA: TGTGCCTGGGGGGCAGGGACTTCCTATGGCTACACCTTC.

This chain links TRBV29-1 with TRBJ1-3; TRBD1 matches 7 bases. Per the germline V gene, CDR1 is SQVTM and CDR2 is ANQGSEA. This CDR3 spans 14 amino acids. CDR3 protein: CSTRDSPSGNTIYF. The DNA for the CDR3 is TGCAGTACCCGGGACAGCCCCTCTGGAAACACCATATATTTT. Using reference TRBV29-1 and TRBJ1-3 for the parts outside the CDR3, the full variable domain is SAVISQKPSRDICQRGTSLTIQCQVDSQVTMMFWYRQQPGQSLTLIATANQGSEATYESGFVIDKFPISRPNLTFSTLTVSNMSPEDSSIYLCSTRDSPSGNTIYFGEGSWLTVV.

This clonotype occurred many times. This rearrangement joins TRBV7-8 to TRBJ1-1; the match to TRBD1 covers 8 bases. V was pared by 10 bases and J by 4 bases, with 8 bases of the junction left unmatched. The CDR3 contains 13 residues. CDR1 is SGHVS and CDR2 is FQNEAQ in the germline V gene. CDR3 region: CAILTGEGTEAFF. The CDR3 nucleotides read TGTGCCATCTTGACAGGGGAAGGCACTGAAGCTTTCTTT. The variable domain in full, with the rest retrieved from reference TRBV7-8 and TRBJ1-1, is GAGVSQSPRYKVAKRGQDVALRCDPISGHVSLFWYQQALGQGPEFLTYFQNEAQLDKSGLPSDRFFAERPEGSVSTLKIQRTQQEDSAVYLCAILTGEGTEAFFGQGTRLTVV.

Concerning this clonotype itself: The CDR3 ends on some other residue instead of the conserved phenylalanine or tryptophan, so this is likely a read error. The chain has TRBV7-3 and TRBJ2-7; possible D gene TRBD1, 6 bases. CDR3 length: 14 amino acids. Germline lookup yields CDR1 SGHTA and CDR2 FQGTGA. V was shortened by 3 bases and J by 3 bases, with 12 bases between the two germline ends. The CDR3 reads CASSLTGQFYEQYL. CDR3 coding DNA: TGTGCCAGCAGCTTGACGGGACAATTCTACGAGCAGTACCTC.

V is TRBV6-4 and J is TRBJ2-7; D is undetermined. V dropped 7 bases and J dropped 3 bases, with 13 bases sitting between them. The CDR3 extends over 13 amino acids. Germline V gene data show CDR1 as MRHNA and CDR2 as SNTAGT. CDR3 DNA: TGTGCCAGCACCACGACGGGTTACTACGAGCAGTACTTC. It translates to CASTTTGYYEQYF.

The chain has TRBV6-5 and TRBJ1-1; TRBD1 agrees at 8 bases. The CDR3 is 13 amino acids. Germline V gene data show CDR1 as MNHEY and CDR2 as SVGAGI. V gave up 6 bases and J gave up 7 bases; unmatched junction bases: 7. CDR3 coding DNA: TGTGCCAGCAGGAACAGGGGGGACAATGAAGCTTTCTTT. It translates to CASRNRGDNEAFF.

The chain couples TRBV9 to TRBJ1-5; weak D call: TRBD1 (6 bases). In germline, CDR1 is SGDLS, CDR2 YYNGEE. The CDR3 spans 14 residues. Trimming removed 4 bases from V and 7 bases from J, with 15 bases in between. CDR3 residues: CASSLDRISQPQHF. CDR3 sequence (DNA): TGTGCCAGCAGCCTGGACAGAATTTCCCAGCCCCAGCATTTT.

On this clonotype itself: This may stem from a read error, because a much larger clone lies one nucleotide away. J is TRBJ2-5 and V is TRBV7-2, with D maybe TRBD2 (5 bases). The V gene's germline CDR1 is SGHTA and CDR2 FQGNSA. This CDR3 has 12 amino acids. V lost 5 bases, J lost 7 bases, and 11 bases lay in between. The CDR3 region has the DNA TGTGCCAGCAGCCCGGGAAGGGCGACCCAGTACTTC. The encoded protein is CASSPGRATQYF.

This clonotype was recorded a few times. The genes are TRBV20-1 and TRBJ2-5, with 10 bases matching TRBD2. Germline trimming cut 6 bases from V and 4 bases from J; bases unmatched to any gene: 8. The CDR3 length is 14 residues. CDR1 and CDR2 (germline): DFQATT, SNEGSKA (reference sequence). CDR3 region: CSAQREGFGETQYF. The CDR3 region has the DNA TGCAGTGCCCAGCGGGAGGGGTTCGGAGAGACCCAGTACTTC.

Remarks on this clonotype: A much larger clone differs by one base, so this may be a read error. The rearrangement links TRBV7-9 to TRBJ2-7, with D perhaps given as TRBD1 or TRBD2 (5 bases each). In germline, CDR1 is SEHNR, CDR2 FQNEAQ (reference sequence). Trimming removed 5 bases from V and 1 base from J, with 12 bases in between. The CDR3 runs to 14 residues. Here the CDR3 reads CASSTAGASYEQYF. CDR3 sequence (DNA): TGTGCCAGCAGCACGGCCGGGGCATCCTACGAGCAGTACTTC. The whole variable domain, remainder taken from reference TRBV7-9 and TRBJ2-7, is DTGVSQNPRHKITKRGQNVTFRCDPISEHNRLYWYRQTLGQGPEFLTYFQNEAQLEKSRLLSDRFSAERPKGSFSTLEIQRTEQGDSAMYLCASSTAGASYEQYFGPGTRLTVT.

The chain has TRBV7-2 and TRBJ2-6; no clear D. CDR1 and CDR2 from the germline V gene are SGHTA and FQGNSA. The CDR3 runs 15 residues. Trimming pared 11 bases from V and 0 bases from J, leaving 14 bases between. The CDR3 protein is CAWSVPGSGANVLTF. The DNA of the CDR3 is TGTGCCTGGAGTGTCCCCGGCTCTGGGGCCAACGTCCTGACTTTC.

This clonotype was seen ten or more times. V usage is TRBV7-8 and J usage is TRBJ1-2; 9 positions agree with TRBD1. The CDR3 length is 15 residues. V gave up 5 bases and J gave up 3 bases; unmatched junction bases: 7. Germline V CDR1 and CDR2: SGHVS, FQNEAQ. The CDR3 coding sequence is TGTGCCAGCAGCCTGGACAGGGGCTTGGACTATGGCTACACCTTC. Its protein is CASSLDRGLDYGYTF. The full variable domain, rest sourced from reference TRBV7-8 and TRBJ1-2, is GAGVSQSPRYKVAKRGQDVALRCDPISGHVSLFWYQQALGQGPEFLTYFQNEAQLDKSGLPSDRFFAERPEGSVSTLKIQRTQQEDSAVYLCASSLDRGLDYGYTFGSGTRLTVV.

V and J are TRBV20-1 and TRBJ2-5, with 7 positions matching TRBD1. V gave up 3 bases and J gave up 10 bases; unmatched junction bases: 2. The CDR3 is made up of 10 amino acids. The germline V gene has CDR1 DFQATT and CDR2 SNEGSKA (reference sequence). Here the CDR3 reads CSASRDSQYF. The DNA of the CDR3 is TGCAGTGCTAGTAGGGACAGCCAGTACTTC.

J is TRBJ2-5 and V is TRBV7-9; the D call may be TRBD1 or TRBD2 (5 bases each). Germline CDR1 is SEHNR and CDR2 is FQNEAQ (reference sequence). V was cut by 5 bases and J by 5 bases, with 18 bases left in between. The CDR3 is 15 residues long. Written as DNA, the CDR3 is TGTGCCAGCAGCAACGGGGCCCCATCCCGCGAGACCCAGTACTTC. This codes for CASSNGAPSRETQYF.

There are a few counts of this clonotype. The chain combines TRBV5-4 with TRBJ1-2; D gene uncertain. The V end was cut by 1 base, the J end by 6 bases, with 7 bases between. Germline lookup yields CDR1 SGHNT and CDR2 YYREEE (reference sequence). The CDR3 runs 12 residues. CDR3 loop: CASSLFQNGYTF. The CDR3 coding sequence is TGTGCCAGCAGCTTGTTTCAAAATGGCTACACCTTC.

This clonotype has at least ten counts. This rearrangement joins TRBV29-1 to TRBJ2-7, with TRBD1 identical over 8 bases. The CDR3 consists of 12 residues. Germline assignment: CDR1 SQVTM and CDR2 ANQGSEA. The J segment lost 4 bases and the V segment lost 6 bases, leaving 5 bases of the junction unmatched. The CDR3 DNA reads TGCAGCGTAGACTGGACAGGGTACGAGCAGTACTTC. Amino acids: CSVDWTGYEQYF.

The V gene is TRBV7-9, the J gene TRBJ2-6; D call uncertain. The CDR3 contains 17 residues. The V gene's germline CDR1 is SEHNR and CDR2 FQNEAQ (reference sequence). Between the trimmed V and J ends, which lost 5 bases and 1 base, there was a span of 15 bases. DNA of the CDR3: TGTGCCAGCAGCCAAGGCTTTAGTGTTTCTGGGGCCAACGTCCTGACTTTC. It translates to CASSQGFSVSGANVLTF.

This chain links TRBV10-3 with TRBJ2-5, with D maybe TRBD2 (5 bases). The CDR3 totals 14 residues. Germline CDR1 ENHRY, CDR2 SYGVKD. V dropped 11 bases and J dropped 0 bases, with 16 bases sitting between them. CDR3 residues: CACGRLWNQETQYF. The CDR3 DNA sequence: TGTGCCTGCGGGCGGCTCTGGAACCAAGAGACCCAGTACTTC.

The gene calls are TRBV20-1 and TRBJ1-2; no clear D. The CDR3 runs 13 residues. In germline, CDR1 is DFQATT, CDR2 SNEGSKA (reference sequence). V was pared by 0 bases and J by 6 bases, with 11 bases between. The CDR3 loop reads CSARDRPGDGYTF. For the CDR3, the DNA is TGCAGTGCTAGAGATCGGCCCGGTGATGGCTACACCTTC.

The chain carries TRBV5-4 and TRBJ1-3, with no clear D. In germline, CDR1 is SGHNT, CDR2 YYREEE (reference sequence). The CDR3 loop spans 11 amino acids. V lost 2 bases, J lost 8 bases, and 5 bases lay in between. The CDR3 spells CASSLNDTIYF. CDR3 DNA: TGTGCCAGCAGCTTAAATGACACCATATATTTT.

This clonotype was seen only once. This sequence joins TRBV29-1 and TRBJ2-5; 12 bases are a match to TRBD2. Losses at the gene ends were 7 bases for V and 4 bases for J; bases not matched to a gene: 4. This CDR3 contains 13 residues. Germline V gene lookup returns CDR1 SQVTM and CDR2 ANQGSEA. CDR3 DNA sequence: TGCAGCGCCACGGGACTAGCGGGAGAGACCCAGTACTTC. Translating it yields CSATGLAGETQYF.

The rearrangement uses TRBV12-3 or TRBV12-4 and TRBJ1-4, with D tentatively TRBD1 (5 bases). Between the trimmed V and J ends, which lost 4 bases and 6 bases, there was a span of 15 bases. The length of the CDR3 is 15 residues. The chain's CDR3 is CASSSFEGGDEKLFF. CDR3 nucleotide sequence: TGTGCCAGCAGTTCTTTCGAGGGAGGGGATGAAAAACTGTTTTTT.

This clonotype has more than one count but fewer than ten. The gene calls are TRBV12-3 or TRBV12-4 and TRBJ2-2; D remains ambiguous. The CDR3 contains 11 residues. Trimming removed 7 bases from V and 6 bases from J, with 6 bases in between. In DNA form, the CDR3 reads TGTGCCAGCAAGGTAGCCGGGGAGCTGTTTTTT. Protein product: CASKVAGELFF.

A word on this clonotype: The junction and the germline gene differ at one end; a read error may be behind it. The chain is built from TRBV9 and TRBJ2-5; D is unresolved. This CDR3 is 12 amino acids long. The V gene's germline CDR1 is SGDLS and CDR2 YYNGEE. The CDR3 reads CASSRTQGTQYF. CDR3 nucleotide sequence: TGTGCCAGCAGCCGAACTCAAGGGACCCAGTACTTC.

V gene TRBV7-9 combines with J gene TRBJ2-2; D is perhaps TRBD1 (6 bases). V was clipped by 9 bases and J by 0 bases, with 17 bases between them. The CDR3 length is 16 residues. Germline-derived CDR1 and CDR2 are SEHNR and FQNEAQ (reference sequence). CDR3 region: CASSIRAGANTGELFF. CDR3 in DNA: TGTGCCAGTAGTATTCGTGCAGGGGCGAACACCGGGGAGCTGTTTTTT.

This clonotype was found many times. The chain has TRBV10-3 and TRBJ2-5, with 9 bases fitting TRBD2. The CDR3 is 17 amino acids. Germline V lookup: CDR1 ENHRY, CDR2 SYGVKD. Trimming took 2 bases from V and 2 from J; bases not matched to a gene: 9. CDR3 bases: TGTGCCATCAGTGAGAGCATGAGCACTAGCGGGCAAGAGACCCAGTACTTC. It encodes CAISESMSTSGQETQYF.